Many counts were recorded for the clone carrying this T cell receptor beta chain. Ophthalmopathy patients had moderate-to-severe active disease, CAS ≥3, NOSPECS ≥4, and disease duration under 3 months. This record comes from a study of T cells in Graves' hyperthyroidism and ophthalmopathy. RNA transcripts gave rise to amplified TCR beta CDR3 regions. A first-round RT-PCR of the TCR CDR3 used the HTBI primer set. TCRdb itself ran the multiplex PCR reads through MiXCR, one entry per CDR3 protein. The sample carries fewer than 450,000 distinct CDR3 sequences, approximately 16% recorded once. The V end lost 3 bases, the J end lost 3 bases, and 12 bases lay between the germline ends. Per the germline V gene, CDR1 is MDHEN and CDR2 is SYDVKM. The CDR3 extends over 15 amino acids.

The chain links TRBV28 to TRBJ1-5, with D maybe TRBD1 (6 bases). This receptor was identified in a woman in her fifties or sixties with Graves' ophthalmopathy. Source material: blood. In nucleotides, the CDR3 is TGTGCCAGCAGTTTCCCCAGGGACAACAATCAGCCCCAGCATTTT. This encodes CASSFPRDNNQPQHF.